These 18 T cell receptor beta chains were all obtained from the same sample, sequenced in a study of T cell repertoires in cytomegalovirus infection. The antigens for these receptors are not known. TCRdb used MiXCR to reprocess the reads, holding one entry per CDR3 protein. The sample holds some 70,000 distinct CDR3 sequences; approximately 22% are singletons and the top ten take almost 80%. Specimen: PBMCs, sequenced either directly or after in vitro stimulation (not recorded which). These receptors came from a human donor in good health (CMV status not recorded). Some clones in this sample may be carry-over from other donors' samples.

This clonotype has a count of ten or more. V gene TRBV6-1 combines with J gene TRBJ1-5; D call uncertain. The CDR3 has 13 amino acids. CDR1 and CDR2 (germline): MNHNS, SASEGT. V was trimmed by 1 base and J by 6 bases, leaving 7 bases between them. DNA for the CDR3: TGTGCCAGCAGTGAAGGGAGGAGTCAGCCCCAGCATTTT. Translating gives CASSEGRSQPQHF.

The chain has TRBV6-5 and TRBJ2-5; TRBD1 is a possible D gene (6 bases). The germline V gene encodes CDR1 MNHEY and CDR2 SVGAGI. The V and J ends lost 6 bases and 5 bases respectively, with 16 bases between them. The CDR3 is 14 residues long. The CDR3 DNA reads as TGTGCCAGCAGACAGGGCCTAGGCGGGGAGACCCAGTACTTC. Its translation is CASRQGLGGETQYF.

This clonotype occurred many times. The gene calls are TRBV7-9 and TRBJ1-3, with 8 bases lining up with TRBD1. The length of the CDR3 is 16 residues. J was trimmed by 3 bases and V by 4 bases; bases with no gene match: 8. Germline V CDR1 and CDR2: SEHNR, FQNEAQ (reference sequence). CDR3 sequence reads: CASSSLRTGFGNTIYF. For the CDR3, the DNA is TGTGCCAGCAGCTCCCTACGGACAGGGTTTGGAAACACCATATATTTT.

The sample holds a few counts of this clonotype. The V gene is TRBV28, the J gene TRBJ2-1; no clear D. Trimming shortened V by 5 bases and J by 10 bases, and 18 bases separated the two germline ends. The CDR3 extends over 14 amino acids. Per germline, CDR1 MDHEN and CDR2 SYDVKM. This CDR3 is CASSAPTSAREQFF. The CDR3 region has the DNA TGTGCCAGCAGTGCTCCCACCTCAGCCAGGGAGCAGTTCTTC.

The genes are TRBV12-3 or TRBV12-4 and TRBJ2-2; 9 bases align to TRBD2. The ends lost 1 base at V and 5 bases at J; junction bases unmatched: 2. This CDR3 spans 15 amino acids. The CDR3 DNA is TGTGCCAGCAGTTTAGGCGGGAGGGGTACCGGGGAGCTGTTTTTT. Amino acids: CASSLGGRGTGELFF.

This chain uses TRBV19 with TRBJ2-1; the match to TRBD2 covers 8 bases. There are 15 residues in the CDR3. The ends lost 5 bases at V and 4 bases at J; junction bases unmatched: 7. The V gene's germline CDR1 is LNHDA and CDR2 SQIVND (reference sequence). The CDR3 reads CASSALAGLYNEQFF. The CDR3 region has the DNA TGTGCCAGTAGTGCCCTAGCGGGTCTATACAATGAGCAGTTCTTC. Complete variable domain (other parts from reference TRBV19 and TRBJ2-1): DGGITQSPKYLFRKEGQNVTLSCEQNLNHDAMYWYRQDPGQGLRLIYYSQIVNDFQKGDIAEGYSVSREKKESFPLTVTSAQKNPTAFYLCASSALAGLYNEQFFGPGTRLTVL.

The chain employs TRBV5-6 and TRBJ2-1; tentative D call: TRBD2 (5 bases). Deletions cut 2 bases from V and 7 bases from J, with 19 bases between. Germline CDR1 is SGHDT and CDR2 is YYEEEE. The CDR3 has 16 amino acids. The CDR3 sequence is CASSLGITDYRNEQFF. CDR3 nucleotides: TGTGCCAGCAGCTTAGGCATTACTGACTATAGGAATGAGCAGTTCTTC.

The CDR3 reads CASSFPSGTSETQYF. The CDR3 coding sequence is TGTGCCAGTAGTTTCCCTAGCGGGACAAGTGAGACCCAGTACTTC. This rearrangement joins TRBV19 to TRBJ2-5, with 9 bases fitting TRBD2. V lost 5 bases and J lost 5; bases outside the gene matches: 9. The CDR3 covers 15 residues. Germline CDR1 and CDR2: LNHDA and SQIVND (reference sequence). Supplemented by reference TRBV19 and TRBJ2-5, the full variable domain reads DGGITQSPKYLFRKEGQNVTLSCEQNLNHDAMYWYRQDPGQGLRLIYYSQIVNDFQKGDIAEGYSVSREKKESFPLTVTSAQKNPTAFYLCASSFPSGTSETQYFGPGTRLLVL.

This clonotype was counted a few times. The chain links TRBV5-6 to TRBJ1-2, with 11 positions matching TRBD1. The CDR3 sequence is 14 residues long. Trimming at V came to 4 bases and at J to 3 bases, leaving 2 bases not matched to a gene. Germline loops: CDR1 SGHDT, CDR2 YYEEEE. The CDR3 loop reads CASSRTGGYYGYTF. The DNA for the CDR3 is TGTGCCAGCAGCCGGACAGGGGGCTACTATGGCTACACCTTC.

In this sample, this clonotype turned up a few times. The CDR3 is CASSRDRDTQYF. CDR3 DNA: TGTGCCAGCAGCCGGGACAGGGATACGCAGTATTTT. The chain links TRBV7-2 to TRBJ2-3; 8 positions agree with TRBD1. The germline CDR1 and CDR2 sequences are SGHTA and FQGNSA. The V and J ends lost 5 bases and 6 bases, in that order; junction bases with no gene match: 1. This CDR3 region has 12 residues.

There are many counts of this clonotype. V is TRBV7-6 and J is TRBJ2-7; tentative D call: TRBD1 (6 bases). Germline V CDR1 and CDR2: SGHVS, FNYEAQ. Trimming left V 6 bases short and J 2 bases short, with 14 bases between. The length of the CDR3 is 14 residues. The CDR3, as DNA: TGTGCCAGCAGTCCTCAGGGGTTACCCTACGAGCAGTACGTC. Its translation: CASSPQGLPYEQYV.

Ten or more counts support this clonotype. The chain combines TRBV7-2 with TRBJ2-5, with 9 nucleotides matching TRBD2. The J segment lost 3 bases and the V segment lost 8 bases, leaving 4 bases of the junction unmatched. The CDR3 loop spans 13 amino acids. The germline gives CDR1 SGHTA, CDR2 FQGNSA. This CDR3 reads CASARGGEETQYF. CDR3 in DNA: TGTGCCAGCGCTCGCGGGGGGGAAGAGACCCAGTACTTC. Full variable domain (outside the CDR3, taken from reference TRBV7-2 and TRBJ2-5): GAGVSQSPSNKVTEKGKDVELRCDPISGHTALYWYRQSLGQGLEFLIYFQGNSAPDKSGLPSDRFSAERTGGSVSTLTIQRTQQEDSAVYLCASARGGEETQYFGPGTRLLVL.

This clonotype was found a few times. The chain has TRBV19 and TRBJ1-5; D gene uncertain. CDR3 length: 14 amino acids. V was clipped by 5 bases and J by 3 bases, with 11 bases between them. CDR1 and CDR2 from the germline V gene are LNHDA and SQIVND (reference sequence). The CDR3 DNA reads as TGTGCCAGTAGTCCTAGACGTCTCAATCAGCCCCAGCATTTT. Amino acids: CASSPRRLNQPQHF.

This clonotype was recorded many times. The CDR3 region is CASRRGGDEQFF. The CDR3 nucleotides read TGTGCCAGCAGAAGAGGGGGAGATGAGCAGTTCTTC. The J gene is TRBJ2-1, the V gene TRBV12-3 or TRBV12-4; tentative D call: TRBD1 (6 bases). Trimming took off 6 bases at V and 8 bases at J, with 11 bases between the two ends. This CDR3 has 12 residues.

This clonotype was counted many times. The gene calls are TRBV12-3 or TRBV12-4 and TRBJ2-1; no clear D. The CDR3 contains 14 residues. V lost 5 bases, J lost 5 bases, and 13 bases lay in between. CDR3 loop: CASSLGRNNNEQFF. The CDR3 bases are TGTGCCAGCAGTCTAGGACGGAATAACAATGAGCAGTTCTTC.

This clonotype was seen at least ten times. The V gene is TRBV7-8, the J gene TRBJ2-1; D unclear. The germline V and J ends were trimmed by 1 base and 8 bases, with 12 bases remaining between them. CDR1 and CDR2 from the germline V gene are SGHVS and FQNEAQ. The CDR3 spans 14 residues. CDR3 nucleotides: TGTGCCAGCAGCTTAGGTCTTCTTATCTATGAGCAGTTCTTC. It yields the protein CASSLGLLIYEQFF.

This clonotype was observed a few times. This sequence joins TRBV20-1 and TRBJ2-7, with 7 bases fitting TRBD1. Losses at the gene ends were 1 base for V and 3 bases for J; bases not matched to a gene: 9. Germline assignment: CDR1 DFQATT and CDR2 SNEGSKA (reference sequence). The CDR3 loop spans 15 amino acids. CDR3 DNA sequence: TGCAGTGCTAGAGCAAGACAGGGTAGCATCTACGAGCAGTACGTC. The encoded protein is CSARARQGSIYEQYV.

This clonotype has at least ten counts. The chain recombines TRBV12-3 or TRBV12-4 with TRBJ1-2, with TRBD1 matching 7 bases. J lost 1 base, V lost 2 bases, and 4 bases had no gene match. This CDR3 comprises 15 residues. The CDR3 reads CASSLRGQLNYGYTF. The DNA for the CDR3 is TGTGCCAGCAGTTTAAGGGGGCAGCTTAACTATGGCTACACCTTC.